These 8 T cell receptor beta chains were all obtained from the same sample, sequenced in a study of blood T cell repertoires in COVID-19. Here immunoSEQ multiplex PCR was the method, and the copy in TCRdb shows in-frame clones only, minus some. The sample lists approximately 240,000 clones, nearly 90% seen once, with roughly 2% in the top ten. Sequenced: peripheral blood. The receptors derive from a woman between 35 and 50 years old who had recovered from COVID-19.

The V call is TRBV15, the J call TRBJ2-7; tentative D call: TRBD2 (6 bases). CDR1 is LNHNV and CDR2 is YYDKDF in the germline V gene (reference sequence). Trimming cost V 0 bases and J 3 bases, with 15 bases left between them. The CDR3 extends over 16 amino acids. The chain's CDR3 is CATSRDLPAGNYEQYF. The CDR3 DNA follows: TGTGCCACCAGCAGAGATCTCCCAGCGGGCAACTACGAGCAGTACTTC.

This chain joins TRBV6-5 and TRBJ2-5, with TRBD1 as a possible D gene (5 bases). Germline assignment: CDR1 MNHEY and CDR2 SVGAGI. This CDR3 is built from 14 residues. Trimming left V 2 bases short and J 3 bases short, with 10 bases between. The CDR3 region has the DNA TGTGCCAGCAGTTACGGGGCTGGGGAAGAGACCCAGTACTTC. It is translated as CASSYGAGEETQYF.

The chain uses TRBV21-1 and TRBJ1-1. TRBV21-1 is described as a pseudogene. The CDR3 has 13 amino acids. CDR3 in DNA: TGTGCCAGCAGCAAAGAAGATCGGTCGGGAGCTTTCTTT. Encoded protein: CASSKEDRSGAFF.

The J gene is TRBJ2-3, the V gene TRBV4-3; 9 nucleotides line up with TRBD2. The J segment lost 5 bases and the V segment lost 1 base, leaving 4 bases of the junction unmatched. Germline V lookup: CDR1 LGHNA, CDR2 YSLEER. The CDR3 is 15 amino acids. CDR3 DNA sequence: TGCGCCAGCAGCCAAGGCGGGGGGGCCGTAGATACGCAGTATTTT. Amino acid sequence: CASSQGGGAVDTQYF.

This clone was detected only once. This chain joins TRBV11-2 and TRBJ2-1, with 9 bases identical to TRBD1. Looked up from germline, CDR1 is SGHAT and CDR2 is FQNNGV. CDR3 length: 14 amino acids. J gave up 5 bases and V 5 bases, and 4 bases lay outside the gene matches. The CDR3 protein is CASSPGQGDNEQFF. CDR3 coding DNA: TGTGCCAGCAGCCCGGGACAGGGTGACAATGAGCAGTTCTTC.

This clone was detected a few times. This rearrangement joins TRBV9 to TRBJ2-2, with 10 bases fitting TRBD1. The CDR3 extends over 15 amino acids. Unmatched junction bases numbered 3, after V lost 3 bases and J lost 4 bases. Per germline, CDR1 SGDLS and CDR2 YYNGEE. CDR3: CASSGRQGATGELFF. The DNA for the CDR3 is TGTGCCAGCAGCGGGCGACAGGGGGCCACCGGGGAGCTGTTTTTT.

This chain links TRBV7-2 with TRBJ2-1, with 7 nucleotides matching TRBD2. The junction had 18 bases not matched to a gene; V was cut back by 1 base and J by 9 bases. The CDR3 contains 18 residues. Germline assignment: CDR1 SGHTA and CDR2 FQGNSA. The CDR3 here is CASSLVGTERGNGGEQFF. In nucleotides, the CDR3 is TGTGCCAGCAGCTTAGTAGGCACCGAGCGGGGCAACGGTGGTGAGCAGTTCTTC.

The genes are TRBV27 and TRBJ2-7, with 8 bases that match TRBD1. V was clipped by 6 bases and J by 2 bases; unmatched bases: 6. The CDR3 is 14 amino acids. The germline CDR1 and CDR2 sequences are MNHEY and SMNVEV (reference sequence). The CDR3 nucleotides are TGTGCCAGCAGCCCCGGGACAGGACCCTACGAGCAGTACTTC. Its protein is CASSPGTGPYEQYF.